This T cell receptor beta chain was recovered during a study of blood T cell repertoires in COVID-19. Produced via immunoSEQ multiplex PCR; TCRdb's table is partial and in-frame only. Of some 490,000 clones listed, 80% to 90% are singletons. The V gene lost 5 bases and the J gene lost 2 bases, with 23 bases spanning the gap. Germline V gives CDR1 SGHRS, CDR2 YFSETQ. This CDR3 is built from 17 residues. Material for sequencing was peripheral blood. J is TRBJ2-7 and V is TRBV5-1; TRBD2 might be the D (5 bases). The sequence was collected from a human donor in a cohort sampled during active COVID-19. CDR3 DNA sequence: TGCGCCAGCAGGATGATAACTAGTTTATATAGCGCCTACGAGCAGTACTTC. Protein: CASRMITSLYSAYEQYF.